Included here is one T cell receptor beta chain sequence, with context. As yet, its antigen is unknown. The CDR3 runs to 19 residues. After removal of 5 bases from V and 4 bases from J, the junction contained 14 bases not matched to a gene. CDR1 is SGHRS and CDR2 is YFSETQ in the germline V gene. The data are from a study of cytomegalovirus exposure and HLA in healthy donors. Primers for the PCR totalled 60 Vbeta and 13 Jbeta. The protocol was immunoSEQ multiplex PCR, while the TCRdb copy is restricted to in-frame clones and leaves out a portion. The sample lists 100,000 or so clones; roughly 83% were seen once. Findings of the study overall: HLA alleles were associated with 18,000 or so TCR beta sequences in a later analysis at 0.05 false discovery rate. By a later analysis, the bulk of CMV-associated TCR beta chains appeared HLA-restricted. Productive rates of about 87% or about 30% were seen for most TCR beta V segments in an earlier analysis. Later genetic work tied a missense DCLRE1C variant to beta-chain V and J trimming.

The sample taken for sequencing was PBMCs. The clonotype comes from a female donor in good health and CMV-seropositive. V is TRBV5-1 and J is TRBJ2-1; the match to TRBD2 covers 14 bases. CDR3 region: CASSYSPGLAGEWYNEQFF. Written as DNA, the CDR3 is TGCGCCAGCAGTTACTCCCCGGGACTAGCGGGAGAGTGGTACAATGAGCAGTTCTTC. Drawing the rest from reference TRBV5-1 and TRBJ2-1, the complete variable domain is KAGVTQTPRYLIKTRGQQVTLSCSPISGHRSVSWYQQTPGQGLQFLFEYFSETQRNKGNFPGRFSGRQFSNSRSEMNVSTLELGDSALYLCASSYSPGLAGEWYNEQFFGPGTRLTVL.